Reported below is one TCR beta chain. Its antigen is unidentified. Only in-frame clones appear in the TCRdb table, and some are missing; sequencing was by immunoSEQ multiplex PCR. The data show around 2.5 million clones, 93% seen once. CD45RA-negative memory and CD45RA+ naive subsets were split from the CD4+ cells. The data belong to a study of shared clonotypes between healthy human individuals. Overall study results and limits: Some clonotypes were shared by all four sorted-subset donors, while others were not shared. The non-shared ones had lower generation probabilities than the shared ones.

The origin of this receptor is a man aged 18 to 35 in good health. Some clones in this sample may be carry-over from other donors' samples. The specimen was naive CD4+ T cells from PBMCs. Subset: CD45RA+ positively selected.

The CDR3 nucleotides read TGTGCCAGCAGCCCGTCTTGGGGAAACACTGAAGCTTTCTTT. Amino acid sequence: CASSPSWGNTEAFF. The genes are TRBV28 and TRBJ1-1; no reliable D call. V lost 6 bases to trimming and J lost 2 bases, with 13 bases between them. The CDR3 is 14 amino acids. Germline V gene lookup returns CDR1 MDHEN and CDR2 SYDVKM.